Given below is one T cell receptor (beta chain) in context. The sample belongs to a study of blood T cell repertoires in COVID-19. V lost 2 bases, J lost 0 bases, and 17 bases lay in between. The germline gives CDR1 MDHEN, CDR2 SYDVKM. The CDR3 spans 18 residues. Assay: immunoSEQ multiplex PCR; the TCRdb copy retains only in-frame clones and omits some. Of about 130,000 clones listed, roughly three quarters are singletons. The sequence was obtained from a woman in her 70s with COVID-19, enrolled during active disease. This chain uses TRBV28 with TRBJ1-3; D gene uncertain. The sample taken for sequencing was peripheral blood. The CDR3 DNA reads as TGTGCCAGCAGTTTAAACGGAGACGGCCTGGGCTCTGGAAACACCATATATTTT. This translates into CASSLNGDGLGSGNTIYF.